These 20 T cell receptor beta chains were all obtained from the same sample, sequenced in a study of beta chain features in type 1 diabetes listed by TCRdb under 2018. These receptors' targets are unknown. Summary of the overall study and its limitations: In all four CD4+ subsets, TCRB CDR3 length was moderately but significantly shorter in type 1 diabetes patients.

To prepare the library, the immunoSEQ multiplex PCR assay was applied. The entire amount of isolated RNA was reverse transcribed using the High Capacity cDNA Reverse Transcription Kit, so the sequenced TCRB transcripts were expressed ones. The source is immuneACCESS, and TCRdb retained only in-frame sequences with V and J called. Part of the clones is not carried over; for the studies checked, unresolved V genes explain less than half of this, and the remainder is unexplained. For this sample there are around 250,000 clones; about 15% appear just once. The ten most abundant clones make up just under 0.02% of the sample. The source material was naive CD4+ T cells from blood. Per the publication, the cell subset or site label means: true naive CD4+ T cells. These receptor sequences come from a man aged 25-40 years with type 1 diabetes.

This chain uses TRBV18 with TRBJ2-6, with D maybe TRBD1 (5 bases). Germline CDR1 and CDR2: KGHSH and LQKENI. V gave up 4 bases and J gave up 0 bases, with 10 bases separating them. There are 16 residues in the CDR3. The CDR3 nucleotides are TGTGCCAGCTCACGGGGCCCCAACTCTGGGGCCAACGTCCTGACTTTC. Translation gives CASSRGPNSGANVLTF.

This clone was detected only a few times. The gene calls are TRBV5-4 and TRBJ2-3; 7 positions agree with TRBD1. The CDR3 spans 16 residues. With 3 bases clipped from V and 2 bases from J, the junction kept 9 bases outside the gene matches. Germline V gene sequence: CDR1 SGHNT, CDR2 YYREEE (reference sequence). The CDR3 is CASSSTGIEHTDTQYF. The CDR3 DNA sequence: TGTGCCAGCAGCTCGACAGGGATAGAGCACACAGATACGCAGTATTTT.

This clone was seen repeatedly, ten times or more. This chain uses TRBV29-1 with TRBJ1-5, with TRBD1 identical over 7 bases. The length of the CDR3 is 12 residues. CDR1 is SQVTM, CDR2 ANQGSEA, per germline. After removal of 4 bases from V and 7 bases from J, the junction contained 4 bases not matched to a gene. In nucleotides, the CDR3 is TGCAGCGTTGGACAGGGACAACAGCCCCAGCATTTT. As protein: CSVGQGQQPQHF. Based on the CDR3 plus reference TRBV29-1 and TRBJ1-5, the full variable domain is SAVISQKPSRDICQRGTSLTIQCQVDSQVTMMFWYRQQPGQSLTLIATANQGSEATYESGFVIDKFPISRPNLTFSTLTVSNMSPEDSSIYLCSVGQGQQPQHFGDGTRLSIL.

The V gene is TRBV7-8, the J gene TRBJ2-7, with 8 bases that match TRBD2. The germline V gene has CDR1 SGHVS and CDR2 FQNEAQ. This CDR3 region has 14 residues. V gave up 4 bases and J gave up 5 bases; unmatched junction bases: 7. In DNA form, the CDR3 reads TGTGCCAGCAGCTCCTCCGGGACTAGTAACGAGCAGTACTTC. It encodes CASSSSGTSNEQYF.

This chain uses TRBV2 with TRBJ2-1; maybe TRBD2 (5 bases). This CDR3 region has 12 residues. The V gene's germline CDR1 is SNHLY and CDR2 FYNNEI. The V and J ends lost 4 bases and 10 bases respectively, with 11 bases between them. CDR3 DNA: TGTGCCAGCAGTGGAATCGGAGGCGAGCAGTTCTTC. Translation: CASSGIGGEQFF.

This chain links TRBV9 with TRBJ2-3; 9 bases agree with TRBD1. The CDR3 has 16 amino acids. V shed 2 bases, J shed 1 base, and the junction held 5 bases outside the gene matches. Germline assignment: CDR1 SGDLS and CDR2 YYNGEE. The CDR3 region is CASSVGTGRGTDTQYF. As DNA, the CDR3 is TGTGCCAGCAGCGTTGGGACAGGGAGAGGCACAGATACGCAGTATTTT.

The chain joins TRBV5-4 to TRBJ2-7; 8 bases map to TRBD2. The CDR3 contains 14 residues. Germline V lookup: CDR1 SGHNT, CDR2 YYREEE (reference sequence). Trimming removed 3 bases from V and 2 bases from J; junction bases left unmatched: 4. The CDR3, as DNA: TGTGCCAGCAGCTCGGGGGGGGCCCCCTACGAGCAGTACTTC. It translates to CASSSGGAPYEQYF. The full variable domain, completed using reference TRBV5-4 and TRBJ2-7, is ETGVTQSPTHLIKTRGQQVTLRCSSQSGHNTVSWYQQALGQGPQFIFQYYREEENGRGNFPPRFSGLQFPNYSSELNVNALELDDSALYLCASSSGGAPYEQYFGPGTRLTVT.

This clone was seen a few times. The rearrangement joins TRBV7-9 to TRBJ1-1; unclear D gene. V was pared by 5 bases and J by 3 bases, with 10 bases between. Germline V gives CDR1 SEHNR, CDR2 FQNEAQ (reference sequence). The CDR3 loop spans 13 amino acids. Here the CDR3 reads CASSGSADTEAFF. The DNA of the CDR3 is TGTGCCAGCAGCGGGTCCGCGGACACTGAAGCTTTCTTT.

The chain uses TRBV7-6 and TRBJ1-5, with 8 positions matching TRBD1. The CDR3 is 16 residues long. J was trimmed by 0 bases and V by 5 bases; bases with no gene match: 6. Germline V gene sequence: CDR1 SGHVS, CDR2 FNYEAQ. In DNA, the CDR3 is TGTGCCAGCAGCAAGGGACAGGCAATTAGCAATCAGCCCCAGCATTTT. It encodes CASSKGQAISNQPQHF.

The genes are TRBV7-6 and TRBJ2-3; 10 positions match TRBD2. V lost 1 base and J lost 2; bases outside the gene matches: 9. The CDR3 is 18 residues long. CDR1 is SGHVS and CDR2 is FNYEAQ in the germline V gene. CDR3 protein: CASSLGLAGAATTDTQYF. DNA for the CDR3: TGTGCCAGCAGCTTAGGCCTAGCGGGAGCGGCCACCACAGATACGCAGTATTTT.

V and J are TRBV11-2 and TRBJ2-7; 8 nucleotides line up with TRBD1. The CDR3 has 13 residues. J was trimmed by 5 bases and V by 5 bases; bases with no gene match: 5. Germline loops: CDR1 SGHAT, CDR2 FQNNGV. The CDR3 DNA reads TGTGCCAGCAGCCGGGGACAGGCCCACGAGCAGTACTTC. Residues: CASSRGQAHEQYF.

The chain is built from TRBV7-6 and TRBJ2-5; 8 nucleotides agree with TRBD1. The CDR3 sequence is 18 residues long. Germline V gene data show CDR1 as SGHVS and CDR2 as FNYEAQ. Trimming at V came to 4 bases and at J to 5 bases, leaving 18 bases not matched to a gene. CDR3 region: CASSSPPGQVTTGETQYF. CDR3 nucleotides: TGTGCCAGCAGCTCCCCTCCGGGACAGGTCACCACAGGGGAGACCCAGTACTTC.

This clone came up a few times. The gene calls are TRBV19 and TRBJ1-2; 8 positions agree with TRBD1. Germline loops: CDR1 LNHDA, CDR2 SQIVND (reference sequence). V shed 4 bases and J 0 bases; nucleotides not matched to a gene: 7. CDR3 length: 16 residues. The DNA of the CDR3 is TGTGCCAGTAGTACCGGGACAGGCACCACTAACTATGGCTACACCTTC. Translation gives CASSTGTGTTNYGYTF.

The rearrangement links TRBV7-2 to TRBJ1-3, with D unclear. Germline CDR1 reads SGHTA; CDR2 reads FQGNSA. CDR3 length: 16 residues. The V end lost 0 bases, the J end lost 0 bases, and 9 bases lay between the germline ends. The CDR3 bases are TGTGCCAGCAGCTTAGCGAACACCCTCTCTGGAAACACCATATATTTT. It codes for CASSLANTLSGNTIYF.

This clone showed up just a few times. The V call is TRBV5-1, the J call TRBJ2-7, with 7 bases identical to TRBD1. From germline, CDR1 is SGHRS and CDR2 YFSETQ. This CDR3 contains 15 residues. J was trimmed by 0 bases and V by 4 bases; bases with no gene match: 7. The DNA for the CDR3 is TGCGCCAGCAGCGATGGGACAGACAACTCCTACGAGCAGTACTTC. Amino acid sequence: CASSDGTDNSYEQYF.

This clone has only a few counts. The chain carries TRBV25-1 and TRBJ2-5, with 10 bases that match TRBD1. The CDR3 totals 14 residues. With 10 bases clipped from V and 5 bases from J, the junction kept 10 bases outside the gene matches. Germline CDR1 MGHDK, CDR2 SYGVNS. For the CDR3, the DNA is TGTGCCACCGCTCGGGGACAGGGGAGGGAGACCCAGTACTTC. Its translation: CATARGQGRETQYF.

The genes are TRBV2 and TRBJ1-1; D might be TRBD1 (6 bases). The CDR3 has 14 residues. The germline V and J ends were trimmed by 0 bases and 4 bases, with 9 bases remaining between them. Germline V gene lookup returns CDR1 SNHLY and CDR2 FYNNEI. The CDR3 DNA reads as TGTGCCAGCAGTGAAGCCCAGGGGACCACTGAAGCTTTCTTT. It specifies CASSEAQGTTEAFF. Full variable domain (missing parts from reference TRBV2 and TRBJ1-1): EPEVTQTPSHQVTQMGQEVILRCVPISNHLYFYWYRQILGQKVEFLVSFYNNEISEKSEIFDDQFSVERPDGSNFTLKIRSTKLEDSAMYFCASSEAQGTTEAFFGQGTRLTVV.

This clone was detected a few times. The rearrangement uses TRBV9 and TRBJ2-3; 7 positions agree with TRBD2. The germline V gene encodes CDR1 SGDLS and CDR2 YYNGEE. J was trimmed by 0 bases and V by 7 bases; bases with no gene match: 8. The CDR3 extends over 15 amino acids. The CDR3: CASSISGHSTDTQYF. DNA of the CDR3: TGTGCCAGCTCTATTAGCGGGCATAGCACAGATACGCAGTATTTT.

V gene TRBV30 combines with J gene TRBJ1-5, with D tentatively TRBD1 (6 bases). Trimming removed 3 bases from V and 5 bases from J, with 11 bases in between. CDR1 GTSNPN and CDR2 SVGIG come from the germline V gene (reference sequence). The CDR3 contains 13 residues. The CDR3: CAWSRDTDQPQHF. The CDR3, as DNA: TGTGCCTGGAGCCGGGACACTGATCAGCCCCAGCATTTT.

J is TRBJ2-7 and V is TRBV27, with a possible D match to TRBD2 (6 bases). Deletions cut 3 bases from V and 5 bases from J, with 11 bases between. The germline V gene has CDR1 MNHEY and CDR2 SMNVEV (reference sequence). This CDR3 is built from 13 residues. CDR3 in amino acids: CASSLAGSDEQYF. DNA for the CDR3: TGTGCCAGCAGTTTGGCCGGGAGCGACGAGCAGTACTTC.